These 30 T cell receptor beta chains originate from one sample sequenced in a study of cytomegalovirus exposure and HLA in healthy donors. Primers included in the PCR were 60 Vbeta and 13 Jbeta primers. The repertoire was sequenced with immunoSEQ multiplex PCR; TCRdb's copy has only in-frame clones and lacks some. Of 100,000 or so clones in the sample, roughly three quarters are singletons; the top ten hold around 1.3%. Material for sequencing was PBMCs. These TCRs come from a man aged 35 to 55 in good health and CMV-seronegative.

The rearrangement uses TRBV11-3 and TRBJ2-7, with TRBD2 matching 15 bases. J was trimmed by 7 bases and V by 6 bases; bases with no gene match: 4. This CDR3 comprises 14 residues. Germline CDR1 SGHNT, CDR2 YENEEA. CDR3 sequence: CASSRTSGRGEQYF. The CDR3 bases are TGTGCCAGCAGTCGGACTAGCGGGAGGGGTGAGCAGTACTTC.

A single count supports this clone. The chain is built from TRBV11-2 and TRBJ2-4, with TRBD1 matching 8 bases. This CDR3 contains 17 residues. After removal of 5 bases from V and 0 bases from J, the junction contained 9 bases not matched to a gene. Germline assignment: CDR1 SGHAT and CDR2 FQNNGV. CDR3 loop: CASSLRTGQLAKNIQYF. The CDR3 region has the DNA TGTGCCAGCAGCCTAAGGACAGGGCAACTAGCCAAAAACATTCAGTACTTC. Together with reference TRBV11-2 and TRBJ2-4, the CDR3 gives the full variable domain: EAGVAQSPRYKIIEKRQSVAFWCNPISGHATLYWYQQILGQGPKLLIQFQNNGVVDDSQLPKDRFSAERLKGVDSTLKIQPAKLEDSAVYLCASSLRTGQLAKNIQYFGAGTRLSVL.

The chain joins TRBV29-1 to TRBJ2-7; 9 bases line up with TRBD2. From germline, CDR1 is SQVTM and CDR2 ANQGSEA. CDR3 length equals 12 residues. V trimming: 7 bases; J trimming: 4 bases; junction bases outside the gene matches: 5. CDR3 bases: TGCAGCGGGACTAGCGATTCATACGAGCAGTACTTC. Translating it yields CSGTSDSYEQYF.

This chain links TRBV7-9 with TRBJ2-1; no firm D call. Trimming left V 10 bases short and J 6 bases short, with 10 bases between. The CDR3 runs 11 residues. CDR1 SEHNR and CDR2 FQNEAQ come from the germline V gene (reference sequence). The CDR3 DNA reads TGTGCCATTCCACAGTTCAATGAGCAGTTCTTC. Residues: CAIPQFNEQFF.

The chain is built from TRBV6-5 and TRBJ1-5; 7 bases fit TRBD1. CDR3 length: 15 residues. Germline assignment: CDR1 MNHEY and CDR2 SVGAGI. Germline trimming cut 5 bases from V and 4 bases from J; bases unmatched to any gene: 8. For the CDR3, the DNA is TGTGCCAGCAGTCCGGACAGGCGGGATAATCAGCCCCAGCATTTT. This translates into CASSPDRRDNQPQHF.

The chain is built from TRBV19 and TRBJ2-2, with D possibly being TRBD1 (5 bases). CDR3 length: 17 residues. Trimming took off 7 bases at V and 0 bases at J, with 18 bases between the two ends. The germline gives CDR1 LNHDA, CDR2 SQIVND (reference sequence). CDR3 DNA sequence: TGTGCCAGTACCCCCCACAGGTTTGTTGCGAACACCGGGGAGCTGTTTTTT. Protein: CASTPHRFVANTGELFF.

This rearrangement joins TRBV19 to TRBJ1-2; the match to TRBD1 covers 8 bases. Germline V gene sequence: CDR1 LNHDA, CDR2 SQIVND (reference sequence). The CDR3 loop spans 13 amino acids. Unmatched junction bases numbered 6, after V lost 6 bases and J lost 6 bases. DNA for the CDR3: TGTGCCAGTAGAAAGGACAGGGTTGATGGCTACACCTTC. It translates to CASRKDRVDGYTF.

DNA for the CDR3: TGTGCCAGCAGTCCAGGGAACACCGGGGAGCTGTTTTTT. Its protein is CASSPGNTGELFF. The chain is built from TRBV6-5 and TRBJ2-2; no reliable D call. V lost 5 bases, J lost 1 base, and 5 bases lay in between. Germline assignment: CDR1 MNHEY and CDR2 SVGAGI. The CDR3 covers 13 residues.

This sequence joins TRBV6-5 and TRBJ2-7; tentative D call: TRBD2 (6 bases). CDR3 length: 16 residues. Trimming shortened V by 2 bases and J by 6 bases, and 20 bases separated the two germline ends. From germline, CDR1 is MNHEY and CDR2 SVGAGI. The DNA of the CDR3 is TGTGCCAGCAGTTACACACCCCCTAGCGACCGGTCCGAGCAGTACTTC. This translates into CASSYTPPSDRSEQYF.

The CDR3 sequence is CASTRDREAEAFF. The CDR3 DNA is TGTGCCAGCACTAGGGACAGGGAGGCTGAAGCTTTCTTT. The rearrangement links TRBV18 to TRBJ1-1; TRBD1 aligns across 9 bases. CDR1 and CDR2 from the germline V gene are KGHSH and LQKENI. The CDR3 consists of 13 residues. The trim removed 8 bases at V and 6 bases at J, leaving 7 bases unmatched.

Only a few counts were recorded for this clone. The chain couples TRBV28 to TRBJ1-2; tentative D call: TRBD1 (5 bases). This CDR3 has 14 residues. Trimming left V 7 bases short and J 4 bases short, with 16 bases between. The germline CDR1 and CDR2 sequences are MDHEN and SYDVKM. The CDR3 DNA is TGTGCCAGCATTATTACAGGTCGGAGCTATGGCTACACCTTC. This translates into CASIITGRSYGYTF.

With regard to this clone: This sample includes further DNA sequences coding for the same CDR3. The chain uses TRBV5-1 and TRBJ2-7, with 11 bases matching TRBD1. The CDR3 totals 15 residues. J gave up 0 bases and V 3 bases, and 2 bases lay outside the gene matches. Germline values: CDR1 SGHRS, CDR2 YFSETQ. The CDR3 loop reads CASSSGTGGSYEQYF. CDR3 DNA sequence: TGCGCCAGCAGCTCAGGGACAGGGGGCTCCTACGAGCAGTACTTC.

The chain carries TRBV9 and TRBJ1-5; weak D call: TRBD1 (6 bases). This CDR3 spans 15 amino acids. Germline V gene lookup returns CDR1 SGDLS and CDR2 YYNGEE. V was pared by 3 bases and J by 2 bases, with 12 bases between. The CDR3 is CASSAGGGGNQPQHF. DNA of the CDR3: TGTGCCAGCAGCGCGGGGGGCGGGGGCAATCAGCCCCAGCATTTT.

This clone appeared once. The V gene is TRBV5-1, the J gene TRBJ2-3, with D uncertain. Germline assignment: CDR1 SGHRS and CDR2 YFSETQ. This CDR3 contains 13 residues. V lost 0 bases and J 6 bases, leaving 8 bases between the germline ends. The chain's CDR3 is CASSLGPPDTQYF. The CDR3 DNA reads TGCGCCAGCAGCTTGGGTCCTCCGGATACGCAGTATTTT.

This clone is a singleton in its sample. This chain joins TRBV10-3 and TRBJ1-1, with D possibly being TRBD1 (6 bases). The CDR3 length is 13 residues. The ends were cut back, 3 bases at V and 1 base at J, with 6 bases in the middle. The germline V gene has CDR1 ENHRY and CDR2 SYGVKD. The CDR3 loop is CAISDRGNTEAFF. DNA for the CDR3: TGTGCCATCAGTGACAGGGGGAACACTGAAGCTTTCTTT.

The genes are TRBV6-5 and TRBJ2-5, with D possibly TRBD1 on 5 matching bases. The CDR3 runs to 16 residues. V lost 0 bases and J lost 1, with 12 bases in between. CDR1 is MNHEY, CDR2 SVGAGI, per germline. The CDR3 DNA reads as TGTGCCAGCAGTTACTCGTGGCAGGGCACCCAAGAGACCCAGTACTTC. Its protein is CASSYSWQGTQETQYF.

The chain is built from TRBV7-2 and TRBJ2-1; 11 nucleotides agree with TRBD2. The CDR3 consists of 15 residues. The V and J ends lost 1 base and 6 bases, in that order; junction bases with no gene match: 2. Germline V gene lookup returns CDR1 SGHTA and CDR2 FQGNSA. The CDR3 nucleotides read TGTGCCAGCAGCTTAGGTAGCGGGGGGGCCAATGAGCAGTTCTTC. Its translation is CASSLGSGGANEQFF.

The V and J genes are TRBV10-1 and TRBJ2-7; 9 positions match TRBD2. V lost 0 bases and J lost 5; bases outside the gene matches: 5. Germline values: CDR1 WNHNN, CDR2 SYGVQD (reference sequence). CDR3 size: 15 residues. The CDR3 loop reads CASSESGTSFDEQYF. CDR3 nucleotides: TGCGCCAGCAGTGAGTCGGGGACTAGCTTCGACGAGCAGTACTTC.

This clone was picked up a small number of times. The chain recombines TRBV18 with TRBJ1-3; 7 nucleotides match TRBD1. This CDR3 comprises 16 residues. V was clipped by 3 bases and J by 2 bases; unmatched bases: 7. Germline CDR1 and CDR2: KGHSH and LQKENI. The CDR3: CASSPTGSGTGNTIYF. In DNA, the CDR3 is TGTGCCAGCTCACCGACAGGGAGTGGGACTGGAAACACCATATATTTT.

The CDR3 spells CASRIGHRFYGYTF. The CDR3 bases are TGTGCCAGCAGGATAGGACATCGCTTCTATGGCTACACCTTC. The chain has TRBV21-1 and TRBJ1-2; the DNA was not compared with TRBD1, the D call given in the table. TRBV21-1 is reported as a pseudogene. The CDR3 runs to 14 residues.

This chain uses TRBV25-1 with TRBJ1-1; D is undetermined. CDR3 length: 13 amino acids. The V gene's germline CDR1 is MGHDK and CDR2 SYGVNS. Trimming took 3 bases from V and 8 from J, leaving 13 bases between them. As DNA, the CDR3 is TGTGCCAGCAGTGAGCTAACAGCCCTGGAAGCTTTCTTT. This gives the protein CASSELTALEAFF.

This rearrangement joins TRBV13 to TRBJ2-7, with TRBD1 matching over 8 bases. There are 14 residues in the CDR3. The ends lost 5 bases at V and 2 bases at J; junction bases unmatched: 5. The germline gives CDR1 PRHDT, CDR2 FYEKMQ (reference sequence). CDR3 DNA sequence: TGTGCCAGCAGCAGATTACAGGGGGCCTACGAGCAGTACTTC. It yields the protein CASSRLQGAYEQYF.

The chain employs TRBV6-5 and TRBJ1-2; 10 nucleotides line up with TRBD1. Trimming removed 5 bases from V and 8 bases from J; junction bases left unmatched: 8. The germline CDR1 and CDR2 sequences are MNHEY and SVGAGI. This CDR3 has 14 residues. In DNA form, the CDR3 reads TGTGCCAGCAGTCCGACAGGGGGCCAATACGGCTACACCTTC. Translating it yields CASSPTGGQYGYTF.

The chain employs TRBV15 and TRBJ2-1; maybe TRBD2 (6 bases). Germline V gene data show CDR1 as LNHNV and CDR2 as YYDKDF (reference sequence). The CDR3 loop spans 15 amino acids. V dropped 1 base and J dropped 0 bases, with 7 bases sitting between them. CDR3 residues: CATSRGGTSYNEQFF. CDR3 nucleotides: TGTGCCACCAGCAGAGGCGGGACCTCCTACAATGAGCAGTTCTTC.

The chain links TRBV4-1 to TRBJ1-2; 10 bases are a match to TRBD1. The CDR3 is 15 amino acids. With V trimmed by 0 bases and J by 6 bases, 4 bases remained unmatched. CDR1 and CDR2 from the germline V gene are MGHRA and YSYEKL. CDR3 nucleotide sequence: TGCGCCAGCAGCCAAGACCCTGGACAGGGGGATGGCTACACCTTC. Translated, it gives CASSQDPGQGDGYTF.

The chain has TRBV27 and TRBJ1-6, with D tentatively TRBD1 (5 bases). Germline CDR1 MNHEY, CDR2 SMNVEV (reference sequence). The V and J ends lost 5 bases and 5 bases respectively, with 16 bases between them. CDR3 length equals 16 residues. CDR3 DNA: TGTGCCAGCAGTCTGACAGTCACGTCAGATAATTCACCCCTCCACTTT. Its protein is CASSLTVTSDNSPLHF.

This rearrangement joins TRBV28 to TRBJ1-3; D is undetermined. Germline CDR1 MDHEN, CDR2 SYDVKM. Trimming removed 3 bases from V and 0 bases from J, with 9 bases in between. The CDR3 totals 15 residues. CDR3 residues: CASSFVLPSGNTIYF. The CDR3 nucleotides read TGTGCCAGCAGTTTTGTCCTTCCCTCTGGAAACACCATATATTTT.

The chain employs TRBV7-3 and TRBJ1-1, with D tentatively TRBD1 (5 bases). In germline, CDR1 is SGHTA, CDR2 FQGTGA. V lost 1 base and J 1 base, leaving 13 bases between the germline ends. CDR3 length: 16 amino acids. The CDR3 DNA is TGTGCCAGCAGCTTAAGGGGGGTTAATGGGAACACTGAAGCTTTCTTT. Its translation: CASSLRGVNGNTEAFF.

The chain carries TRBV29-1 and TRBJ2-2, with TRBD2 as a possible D gene (7 bases). This CDR3 has 14 amino acids. V was cut by 4 bases and J by 6 bases, with 15 bases left in between. The germline gives CDR1 SQVTM, CDR2 ANQGSEA. The CDR3 is CSVGPGGGAGELFF. For the CDR3, the DNA is TGCAGCGTTGGGCCAGGAGGGGGGGCCGGGGAGCTGTTTTTT.

This clone was observed once. The J gene is TRBJ1-1, the V gene TRBV18; TRBD1 might be the D (5 bases). The CDR3 is 14 residues long. The V and J ends lost 3 bases and 6 bases respectively, with 14 bases between them. CDR1 is KGHSH, CDR2 LQKENI, per germline. The CDR3 nucleotides read TGTGCCAGCTCACCTGCAGGGCCCACTTCTGAAGCTTTCTTT. This gives the protein CASSPAGPTSEAFF.